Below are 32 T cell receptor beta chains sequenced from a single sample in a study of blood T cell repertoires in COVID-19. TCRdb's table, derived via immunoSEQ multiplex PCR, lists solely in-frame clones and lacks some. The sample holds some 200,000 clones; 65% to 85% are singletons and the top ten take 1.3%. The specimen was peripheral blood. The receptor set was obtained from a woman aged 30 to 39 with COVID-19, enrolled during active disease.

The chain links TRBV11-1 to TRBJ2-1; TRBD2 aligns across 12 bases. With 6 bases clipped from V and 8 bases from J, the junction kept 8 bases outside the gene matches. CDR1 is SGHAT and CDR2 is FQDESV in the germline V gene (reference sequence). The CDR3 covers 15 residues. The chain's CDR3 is CASSMTSGSWHEQFF. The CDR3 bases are TGTGCCAGCAGTATGACTAGCGGGAGCTGGCATGAGCAGTTCTTC.

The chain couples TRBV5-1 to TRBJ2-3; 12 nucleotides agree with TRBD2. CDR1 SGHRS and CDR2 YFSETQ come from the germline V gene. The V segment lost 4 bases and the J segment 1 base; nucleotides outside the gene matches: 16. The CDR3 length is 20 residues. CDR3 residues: CASSRMRASGGAAGTDTQYF. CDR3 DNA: TGCGCCAGCAGCCGAATGAGGGCTAGCGGGGGGGCCGCCGGCACAGATACGCAGTATTTT.

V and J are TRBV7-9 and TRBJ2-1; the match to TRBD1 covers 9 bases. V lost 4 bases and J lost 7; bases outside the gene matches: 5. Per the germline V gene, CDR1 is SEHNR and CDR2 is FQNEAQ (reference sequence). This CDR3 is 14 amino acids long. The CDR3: CASSSGTGQNEQFF. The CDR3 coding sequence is TGTGCCAGCAGCTCTGGGACAGGGCAAAATGAGCAGTTCTTC.

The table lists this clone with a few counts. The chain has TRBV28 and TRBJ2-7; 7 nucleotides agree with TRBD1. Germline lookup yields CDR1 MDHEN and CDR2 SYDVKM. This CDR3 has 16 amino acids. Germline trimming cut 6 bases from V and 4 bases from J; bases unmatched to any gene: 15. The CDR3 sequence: CASSPRVRQGRYEQYF. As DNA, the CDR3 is TGTGCCAGCAGCCCACGAGTCCGACAGGGAAGGTACGAGCAGTACTTC. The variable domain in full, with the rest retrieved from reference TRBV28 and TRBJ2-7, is DVKVTQSSRYLVKRTGEKVFLECVQDMDHENMFWYRQDPGLGLRLIYFSYDVKMKEKGDIPEGYSVSREKKERFSLILESASTNQTSMYLCASSPRVRQGRYEQYFGPGTRLTVT.

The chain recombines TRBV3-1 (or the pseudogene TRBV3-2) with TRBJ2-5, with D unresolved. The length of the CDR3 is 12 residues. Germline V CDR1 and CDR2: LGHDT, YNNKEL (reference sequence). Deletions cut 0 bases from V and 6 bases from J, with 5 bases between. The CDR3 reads CASSQDRKTQYF. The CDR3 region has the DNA TGTGCCAGCAGCCAAGATAGAAAGACCCAGTACTTC.

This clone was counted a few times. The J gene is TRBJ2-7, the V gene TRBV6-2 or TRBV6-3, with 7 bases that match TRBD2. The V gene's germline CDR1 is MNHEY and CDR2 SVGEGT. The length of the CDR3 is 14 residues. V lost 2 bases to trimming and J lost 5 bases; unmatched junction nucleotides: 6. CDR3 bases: TGTGCCAGCAGTTACCGGGAGGCAGGCCACGAGCAGTACTTC. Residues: CASSYREAGHEQYF.

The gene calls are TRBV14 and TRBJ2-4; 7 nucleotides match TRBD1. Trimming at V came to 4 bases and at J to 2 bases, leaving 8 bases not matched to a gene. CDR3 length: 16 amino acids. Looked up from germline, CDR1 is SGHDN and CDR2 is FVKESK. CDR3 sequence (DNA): TGTGCCAGCAGCCCCGGATACAGGGGAACCAAAAACATTCAGTACTTC. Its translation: CASSPGYRGTKNIQYF.

The CDR3 region has the DNA TGTGCCAGCAGTGACTCGAGCTCAGGGGATTACAATGAGCAGTTCTTC. Translated: CASSDSSSGDYNEQFF. The chain carries TRBV6-4 and TRBJ2-1, with a possible D match to TRBD1 (6 bases). This CDR3 contains 16 residues. CDR1 and CDR2 from the germline V gene are MRHNA and SNTAGT. The ends were cut back, 0 bases at V and 4 bases at J, with 13 bases in the middle.

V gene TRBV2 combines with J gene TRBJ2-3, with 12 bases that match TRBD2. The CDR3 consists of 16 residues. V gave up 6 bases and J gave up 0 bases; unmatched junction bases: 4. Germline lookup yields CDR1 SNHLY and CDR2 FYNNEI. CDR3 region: CASRRTSGTSTDTQYF. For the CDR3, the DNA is TGTGCCAGCAGACGGACTAGCGGGACTAGCACAGATACGCAGTATTTT.

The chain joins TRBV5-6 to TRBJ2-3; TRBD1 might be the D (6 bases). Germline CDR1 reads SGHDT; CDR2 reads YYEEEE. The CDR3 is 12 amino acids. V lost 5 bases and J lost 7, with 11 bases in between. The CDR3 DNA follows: TGTGCCAGCAGTCCACAGGGTAATACGCAGTATTTT. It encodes CASSPQGNTQYF.

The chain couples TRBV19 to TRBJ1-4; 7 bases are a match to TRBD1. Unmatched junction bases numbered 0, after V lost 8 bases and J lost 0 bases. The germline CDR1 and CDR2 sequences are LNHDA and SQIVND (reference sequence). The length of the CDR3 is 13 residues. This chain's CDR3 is CASGQATNEKLFF. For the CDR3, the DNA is TGTGCCAGTGGACAGGCAACTAATGAAAAACTGTTTTTT.

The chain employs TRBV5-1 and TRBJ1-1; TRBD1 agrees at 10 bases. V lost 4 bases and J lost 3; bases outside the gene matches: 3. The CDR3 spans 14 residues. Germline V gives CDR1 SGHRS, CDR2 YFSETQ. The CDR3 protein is CASSGDRGYTEAFF. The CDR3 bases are TGCGCCAGCAGCGGGGACAGGGGATACACTGAAGCTTTCTTT.

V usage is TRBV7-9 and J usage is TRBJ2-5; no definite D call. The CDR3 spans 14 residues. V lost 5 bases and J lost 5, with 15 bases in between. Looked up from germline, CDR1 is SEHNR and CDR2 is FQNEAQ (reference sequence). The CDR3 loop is CASSLLVSGETQYF. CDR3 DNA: TGTGCCAGCAGCCTTCTCGTGTCCGGGGAGACCCAGTACTTC.

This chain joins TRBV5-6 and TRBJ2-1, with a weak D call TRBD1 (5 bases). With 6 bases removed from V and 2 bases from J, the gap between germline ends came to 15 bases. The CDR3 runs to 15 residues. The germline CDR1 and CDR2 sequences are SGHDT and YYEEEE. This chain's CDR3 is CASIPEGATYNEQFF. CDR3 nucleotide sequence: TGTGCCAGCATACCGGAAGGGGCCACCTACAATGAGCAGTTCTTC.

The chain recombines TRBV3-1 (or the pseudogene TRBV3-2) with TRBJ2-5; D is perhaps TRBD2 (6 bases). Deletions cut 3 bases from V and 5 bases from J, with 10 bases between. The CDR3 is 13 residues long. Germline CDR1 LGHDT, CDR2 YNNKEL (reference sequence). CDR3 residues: CASSHVGGETQYF. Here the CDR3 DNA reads TGTGCCAGCAGCCACGTAGGAGGGGAGACCCAGTACTTC.

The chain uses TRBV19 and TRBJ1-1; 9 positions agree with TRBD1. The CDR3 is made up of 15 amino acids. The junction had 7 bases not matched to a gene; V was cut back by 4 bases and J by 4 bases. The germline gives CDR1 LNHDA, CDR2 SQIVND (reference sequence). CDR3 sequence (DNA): TGTGCCAGTAGTACCCTCGGACAGGGGAGCACTGAAGCTTTCTTT. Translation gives CASSTLGQGSTEAFF.

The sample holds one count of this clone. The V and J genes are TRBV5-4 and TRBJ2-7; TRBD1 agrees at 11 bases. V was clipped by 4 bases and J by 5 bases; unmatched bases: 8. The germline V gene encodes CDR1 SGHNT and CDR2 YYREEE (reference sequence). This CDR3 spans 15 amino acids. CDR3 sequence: CASSIGQGAYDEQYF. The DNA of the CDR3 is TGTGCCAGCAGCATTGGACAGGGGGCTTACGACGAGCAGTACTTC.

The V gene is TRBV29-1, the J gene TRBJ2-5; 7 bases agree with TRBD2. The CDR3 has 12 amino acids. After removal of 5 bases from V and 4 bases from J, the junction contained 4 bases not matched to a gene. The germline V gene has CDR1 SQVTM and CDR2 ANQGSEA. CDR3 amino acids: CSVLREGETQYF. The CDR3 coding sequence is TGCAGCGTTCTGAGGGAGGGAGAGACCCAGTACTTC.

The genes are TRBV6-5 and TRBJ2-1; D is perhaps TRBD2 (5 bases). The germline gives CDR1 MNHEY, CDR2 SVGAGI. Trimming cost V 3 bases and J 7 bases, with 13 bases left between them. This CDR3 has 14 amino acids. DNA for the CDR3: TGTGCCAGCAGTTATTCTTCTTCGGGGAATGAGCAGTTCTTC. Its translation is CASSYSSSGNEQFF.

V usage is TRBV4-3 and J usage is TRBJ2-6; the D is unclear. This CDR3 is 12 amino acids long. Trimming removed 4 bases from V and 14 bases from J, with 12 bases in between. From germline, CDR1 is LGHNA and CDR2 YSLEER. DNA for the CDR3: TGCGCCAGCAGCCTCCGCCGCGGCCTCCTGACTTTC. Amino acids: CASSLRRGLLTF.

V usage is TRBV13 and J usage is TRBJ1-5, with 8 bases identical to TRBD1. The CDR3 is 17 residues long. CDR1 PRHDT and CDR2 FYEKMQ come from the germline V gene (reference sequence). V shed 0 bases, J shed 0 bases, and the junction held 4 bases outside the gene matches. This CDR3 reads CASSLGTGEDSNQPQHF. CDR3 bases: TGTGCCAGCAGCTTAGGGACAGGGGAGGATAGCAATCAGCCCCAGCATTTT.

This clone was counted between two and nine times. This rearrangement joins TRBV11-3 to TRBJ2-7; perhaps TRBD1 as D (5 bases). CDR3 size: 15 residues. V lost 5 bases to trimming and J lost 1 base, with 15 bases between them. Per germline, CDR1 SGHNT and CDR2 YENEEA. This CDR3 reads CASSPGGAVSYEQYF. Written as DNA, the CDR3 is TGTGCCAGCAGCCCCGGTGGGGCGGTGTCCTACGAGCAGTACTTC.

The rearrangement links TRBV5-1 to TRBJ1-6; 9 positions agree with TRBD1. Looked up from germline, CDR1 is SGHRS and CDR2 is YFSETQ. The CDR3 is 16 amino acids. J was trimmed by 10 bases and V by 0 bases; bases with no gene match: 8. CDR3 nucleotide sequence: TGCGCCAGCAGCTTGGAGGGACAGGGAGGGTTCTCACCCCTCCACTTT. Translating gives CASSLEGQGGFSPLHF.

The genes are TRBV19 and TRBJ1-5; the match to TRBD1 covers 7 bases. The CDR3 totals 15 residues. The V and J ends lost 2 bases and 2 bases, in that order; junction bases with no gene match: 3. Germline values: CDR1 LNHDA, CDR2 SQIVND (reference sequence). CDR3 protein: CASSIRGQGNQPQHF. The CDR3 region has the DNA TGTGCCAGTAGTATAAGGGGGCAGGGCAATCAGCCCCAGCATTTT.

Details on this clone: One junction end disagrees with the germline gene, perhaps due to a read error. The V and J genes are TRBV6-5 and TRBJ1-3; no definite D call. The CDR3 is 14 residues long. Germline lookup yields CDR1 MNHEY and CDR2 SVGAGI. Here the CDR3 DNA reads TGTGCCAGCAGTGACTCGGGTAGGAGGAACACCATATATTTT. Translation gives CASSDSGRRNTIYF.

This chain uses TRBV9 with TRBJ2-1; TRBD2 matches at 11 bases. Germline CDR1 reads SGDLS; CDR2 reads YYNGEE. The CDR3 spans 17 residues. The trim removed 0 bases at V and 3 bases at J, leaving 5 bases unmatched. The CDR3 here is CASSVGSSGGFYNEQFF. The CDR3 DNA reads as TGTGCCAGCAGCGTAGGTTCTAGCGGGGGGTTCTACAATGAGCAGTTCTTC.

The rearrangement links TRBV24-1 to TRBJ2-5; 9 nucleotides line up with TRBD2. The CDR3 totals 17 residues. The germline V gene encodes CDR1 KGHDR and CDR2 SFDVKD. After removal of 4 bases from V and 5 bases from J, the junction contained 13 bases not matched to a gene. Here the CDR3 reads CATSDYGLSGGGETQYF. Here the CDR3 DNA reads TGTGCCACCAGTGACTATGGACTTAGCGGGGGAGGGGAGACCCAGTACTTC.

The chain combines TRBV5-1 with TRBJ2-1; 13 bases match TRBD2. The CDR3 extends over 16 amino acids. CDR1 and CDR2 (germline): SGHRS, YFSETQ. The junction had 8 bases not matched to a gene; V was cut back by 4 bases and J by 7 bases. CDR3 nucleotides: TGCGCCAGCAGCCCTGGACTAGCGGGAGAGAGGAATGAGCAGTTCTTC. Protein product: CASSPGLAGERNEQFF. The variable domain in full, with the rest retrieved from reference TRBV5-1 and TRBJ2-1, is KAGVTQTPRYLIKTRGQQVTLSCSPISGHRSVSWYQQTPGQGLQFLFEYFSETQRNKGNFPGRFSGRQFSNSRSEMNVSTLELGDSALYLCASSPGLAGERNEQFFGPGTRLTVL.

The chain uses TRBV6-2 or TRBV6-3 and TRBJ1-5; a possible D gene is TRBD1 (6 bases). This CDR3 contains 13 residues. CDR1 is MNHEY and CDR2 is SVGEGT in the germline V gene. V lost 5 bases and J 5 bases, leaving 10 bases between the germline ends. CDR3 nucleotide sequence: TGTGCCAGCAGTAACCCAGGGGATCAGCCCCAGCATTTT. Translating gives CASSNPGDQPQHF.

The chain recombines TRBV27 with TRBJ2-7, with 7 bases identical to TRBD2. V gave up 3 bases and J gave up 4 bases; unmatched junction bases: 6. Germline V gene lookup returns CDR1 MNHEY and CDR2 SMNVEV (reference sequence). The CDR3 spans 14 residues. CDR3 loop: CASSLRRERYEQYF. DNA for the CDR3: TGTGCCAGCAGTTTGCGGCGGGAGAGGTACGAGCAGTACTTC.

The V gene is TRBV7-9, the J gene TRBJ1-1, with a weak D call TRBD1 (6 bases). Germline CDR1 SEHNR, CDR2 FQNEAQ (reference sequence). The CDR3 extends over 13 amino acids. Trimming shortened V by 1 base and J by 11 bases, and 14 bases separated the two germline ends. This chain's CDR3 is CASSLDAGGAAFF. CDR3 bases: TGTGCCAGCAGCTTAGATGCGGGGGGGGCGGCTTTCTTT.

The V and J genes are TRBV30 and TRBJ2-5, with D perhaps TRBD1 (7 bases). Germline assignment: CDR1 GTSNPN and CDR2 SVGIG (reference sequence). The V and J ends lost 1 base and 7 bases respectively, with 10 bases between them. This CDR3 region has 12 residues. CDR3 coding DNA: TGTGCCTGGAGTGGGCAGGGGGGGACCCAGTACTTC. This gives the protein CAWSGQGGTQYF. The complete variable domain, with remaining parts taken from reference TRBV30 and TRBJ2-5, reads SQTIHQWPATLVQPVGSPLSLECTVEGTSNPNLYWYRQAAGRGLQLLFYSVGIGQISSEVPQNLSASRPQDRQFILSSKKLLLSDSGFYLCAWSGQGGTQYFGPGTRLLVL.